The 29 T cell receptor beta chains given below trace back to one sample, sequenced in a study of patients and donors after allogeneic stem cell transplantation (dated by TCRdb to about 2020). Library construction relied on RT-PCR. Instrument on record: NextSeq 550. TCRdb ran its own pipeline on the public reads, namely fastp trimming at Q25 and MiXCR clone calling, and kept in-frame beta chains. Under each unique CDR3 protein, matching rows form one entry showing the most common genes and DNA. Recorded for this sample are about 31,000 distinct CDR3 sequences; under 7.5% of them occurred a single time. The top ten hold about 32% of the sample. Sequencing was carried out using blood, either unsorted or a sorted T cell fraction (not recorded which). The source of these receptors is a human donor who was either an allogeneic HSCT recipient or a stem cell or donor lymphocyte infusion donor (not recorded which). It is not recorded whose cells these are; they may come from a transplant donor.

Concerning this clonotype itself: This may stem from a read error, because a much larger clone lies one nucleotide away. The conserved final phenylalanine or tryptophan is absent from the CDR3, which likely points to a read error. J is TRBJ2-7 and V is TRBV18, with unresolved D. This CDR3 is 13 amino acids long. V lost 2 bases and J lost 2, with 7 bases in between. CDR1 is KGHSH, CDR2 LQKENI, per germline. CDR3 sequence (DNA): TGTGCCAGCTCACCAACGGGTACCTACGAGCAGTACTAC. This translates into CASSPTGTYEQYY.

This clonotype was seen only a few times. The chain uses TRBV2 and TRBJ2-7; TRBD2 might be the D (6 bases). The V and J ends lost 7 bases and 3 bases respectively, with 16 bases between them. The V gene's germline CDR1 is SNHLY and CDR2 FYNNEI. The CDR3 contains 14 residues. The CDR3 region has the DNA TGTGCCAGCAAGCACCTGACTAGTTTCTACGAGCAGTACTTC. Translating it yields CASKHLTSFYEQYF.

Ten or more counts support this clonotype. V usage is TRBV7-2 and J usage is TRBJ1-2; TRBD1 might be the D (6 bases). This CDR3 has 14 amino acids. The ends were cut back, 6 bases at V and 3 bases at J, with 14 bases in the middle. CDR1 is SGHTA and CDR2 is FQGNSA in the germline V gene. CDR3 bases: TGTGCCAGCAGGCAGACAGGAGCTTACTATGGCTACACCTTC. Amino acid sequence: CASRQTGAYYGYTF.

This clonotype came up a few times. V is TRBV7-9 and J is TRBJ2-5; D is unclear. The germline gives CDR1 SEHNR, CDR2 FQNEAQ (reference sequence). V was shortened by 5 bases and J by 5 bases, with 21 bases between the two germline ends. There are 16 residues in the CDR3. The chain's CDR3 is CASSPPGAGKSETQYF. The DNA for the CDR3 is TGTGCCAGCAGCCCCCCGGGTGCCGGAAAGAGTGAGACCCAGTACTTC.

The table lists this clonotype with a few counts. The rearrangement uses TRBV20-1 and TRBJ2-1, with D possibly called TRBD1 or TRBD2 (6 bases each). CDR1 is DFQATT, CDR2 SNEGSKA, per germline (reference sequence). With 3 bases removed from V and 0 bases from J, the gap between germline ends came to 21 bases. CDR3 size: 18 residues. CDR3: CSARTGSGGTYSYNEQFF. The CDR3 DNA reads as TGCAGTGCTAGGACAGGTAGCGGAGGGACGTACTCCTACAATGAGCAGTTCTTC.

This clonotype was observed a handful of times. This chain links TRBV9 with TRBJ2-3, with TRBD2 matching over 9 bases. Germline CDR1 is SGDLS and CDR2 is YYNGEE. With 0 bases clipped from V and 4 bases from J, the junction kept 3 bases outside the gene matches. The CDR3 length is 15 residues. The CDR3 protein is CASSVVSGRSDTQYF. The CDR3 DNA reads as TGTGCCAGCAGCGTAGTAAGCGGGAGGTCAGATACGCAGTATTTT.

By its share, this clonotype is medium-sized. The rearrangement links TRBV7-9 to TRBJ1-2; no definite D call. The length of the CDR3 is 15 residues. Between the trimmed V and J ends, which lost 2 bases and 4 bases, there was a span of 14 bases. Germline V gene sequence: CDR1 SEHNR, CDR2 FQNEAQ (reference sequence). CDR3 nucleotides: TGTGCCAGCAGCTTACCCACAGTGCCTTCCTATGGCTACACCTTC. Translated: CASSLPTVPSYGYTF.

This clonotype was found a few times. The chain couples TRBV12-3 or TRBV12-4 to TRBJ2-5; D is ambiguous. CDR3 length: 13 residues. Trimming took off 6 bases at V and 5 bases at J, with 13 bases between the two ends. The CDR3, as DNA: TGTGCCAGCAGCGGCCCCCTGGGGGAGACCCAGTACTTC. Amino acids: CASSGPLGETQYF.

Of note for this clonotype: Possible read error: a much larger clone is one base away. This chain connects TRBV5-6 to TRBJ1-2; D remains ambiguous. The V end lost 2 bases, the J end lost 4 bases, and 6 bases lay between the germline ends. Germline-derived CDR1 and CDR2 are SGHDT and YYEEEE. This CDR3 has 12 residues. The CDR3 loop reads CASSFSFYGYTF. The DNA of the CDR3 is TGTGCCAGCAGCTTTAGTTTCTATGGCTACACCTTC.

This clonotype was seen a few times. V is TRBV28 and J is TRBJ2-7; 9 nucleotides align to TRBD1. J was trimmed by 6 bases and V by 4 bases; bases with no gene match: 13. This CDR3 comprises 16 residues. Per germline, CDR1 MDHEN and CDR2 SYDVKM. CDR3 protein: CASSSWRTGVVGEQYF. In DNA, the CDR3 is TGTGCCAGCAGTTCATGGCGGACAGGGGTGGTGGGCGAGCAGTACTTC. Variable domain in full (rest from reference TRBV28 and TRBJ2-7): DVKVTQSSRYLVKRTGEKVFLECVQDMDHENMFWYRQDPGLGLRLIYFSYDVKMKEKGDIPEGYSVSREKKERFSLILESASTNQTSMYLCASSSWRTGVVGEQYFGPGTRLTVT.

This clonotype turned up a few times. V gene TRBV28 combines with J gene TRBJ2-5, with TRBD2 identical over 10 bases. V shed 1 base and J 2 bases; nucleotides not matched to a gene: 4. CDR3 length equals 16 residues. CDR1 and CDR2 from the germline V gene are MDHEN and SYDVKM. Here the CDR3 DNA reads TGTGCCAGCAGTTTATCGGCTAGCGGGAGTCAAGAGACCCAGTACTTC. It is translated as CASSLSASGSQETQYF.

This clonotype has a count of ten or more. The chain has TRBV7-9 and TRBJ2-1; 11 bases match TRBD2. Trimming took 5 bases from V and 8 from J; bases not matched to a gene: 17. This CDR3 has 18 residues. Germline CDR1 is SEHNR and CDR2 is FQNEAQ (reference sequence). The CDR3 region is CASSPARSLAGEVHEQFF. CDR3 nucleotides: TGTGCCAGCAGCCCGGCCAGGTCACTAGCGGGAGAAGTTCATGAGCAGTTCTTC.

This clonotype showed up many times. The V gene is TRBV4-1, the J gene TRBJ2-1; D possibly uses TRBD1 or TRBD2 (5 bases each). The V and J ends lost 3 bases and 8 bases respectively, with 17 bases between them. The CDR3 loop spans 15 amino acids. Germline-derived CDR1 and CDR2 are MGHRA and YSYEKL. In nucleotides, the CDR3 is TGCGCCAGCAGCCAGGGACCAGCAGGTAGCTATGAGCAGTTCTTC. It is translated as CASSQGPAGSYEQFF.

This clonotype has ten or more counts. V usage is TRBV4-3 and J usage is TRBJ2-7; D is ambiguous. V was clipped by 1 base and J by 5 bases, with 24 bases between them. Germline lookup yields CDR1 LGHNA and CDR2 YSLEER. The CDR3 is 18 amino acids. The CDR3 DNA sequence: TGCGCCAGCAGCCAAGTGCAGAAAAGTCCTTCGTCGTGGCACGAGCAGTACTTC. It translates to CASSQVQKSPSSWHEQYF.

The sample holds a few counts of this clonotype. The chain combines TRBV28 with TRBJ2-3; the match to TRBD1 covers 7 bases. V dropped 5 bases and J dropped 2; count of bases not matched to a gene: 7. Germline V gene data show CDR1 as MDHEN and CDR2 as SYDVKM. This CDR3 is built from 15 residues. CDR3: CASSETGALTDTQYF. The CDR3 DNA reads TGTGCCAGCAGTGAAACAGGGGCTCTCACAGATACGCAGTATTTT.

This clonotype showed up many times. This chain joins TRBV29-1 and TRBJ2-1; 8 bases map to TRBD2. The V segment lost 6 bases and the J segment 3 bases; nucleotides outside the gene matches: 7. Germline V gene sequence: CDR1 SQVTM, CDR2 ANQGSEA. The CDR3 loop spans 14 amino acids. DNA of the CDR3: TGCAGCGTCGTGCTAGCGGGCCGCTACAATGAGCAGTTCTTC. As protein: CSVVLAGRYNEQFF.

This chain links TRBV27 with TRBJ2-3; no reliable D call. Germline V gene lookup returns CDR1 MNHEY and CDR2 SMNVEV (reference sequence). This CDR3 is built from 14 residues. The germline V and J ends were trimmed by 6 bases and 2 bases, with 12 bases remaining between them. The CDR3 DNA sequence: TGTGCCAGCAGCTCATGGGTCTCCACAGATACGCAGTATTTT. Translation gives CASSSWVSTDTQYF.

V is TRBV7-6 and J is TRBJ1-4, with no clear D. The germline CDR1 and CDR2 sequences are SGHVS and FNYEAQ. V lost 1 base, J lost 8 bases, and 11 bases lay in between. This CDR3 contains 14 residues. CDR3 in amino acids: CASSLGTSGEKLFF. The CDR3 DNA is TGTGCCAGCAGCTTAGGTACGTCGGGAGAAAAACTGTTTTTT.

The chain is built from TRBV20-1 and TRBJ2-1, with no clear D. Trimming took 0 bases from V and 9 from J, leaving 6 bases between them. The V gene's germline CDR1 is DFQATT and CDR2 SNEGSKA (reference sequence). The CDR3 is made up of 11 amino acids. CDR3 bases: TGCAGTGCTAGAGAGCCCTTTGAGCAGTTCTTC. It is translated as CSAREPFEQFF.

This clonotype has a count of ten or more. This chain joins TRBV4-2 and TRBJ2-3; 7 nucleotides match TRBD2. In germline, CDR1 is LGHNA, CDR2 YNFKEQ. The CDR3 loop spans 16 amino acids. V dropped 2 bases and J dropped 1; count of bases not matched to a gene: 6. The CDR3 sequence is CASSQTSAQRTDTQYF. The CDR3 DNA is TGTGCCAGCAGCCAAACTAGCGCACAGCGCACAGATACGCAGTATTTT.

This clonotype was detected many times. The rearrangement joins TRBV18 to TRBJ1-1; unclear D gene. Germline V gene lookup returns CDR1 KGHSH and CDR2 LQKENI. V lost 3 bases to trimming and J lost 0 bases, with 8 bases between them. The CDR3 consists of 14 residues. The CDR3 is CASSPKELNTEAFF. DNA of the CDR3: TGTGCCAGCTCACCGAAGGAGTTGAACACTGAAGCTTTCTTT.

This clonotype occurred many times. This chain joins TRBV12-3 or TRBV12-4 and TRBJ1-1; 9 bases map to TRBD1. This CDR3 region has 14 residues. J was trimmed by 5 bases and V by 3 bases; bases with no gene match: 4. The CDR3 protein is CASSFGTGRTEAFF. DNA for the CDR3: TGTGCCAGCAGTTTCGGGACAGGGAGGACTGAAGCTTTCTTT.

This clonotype came up many times. The chain has TRBV9 and TRBJ2-1; D ambiguous. This CDR3 contains 13 residues. The V end was cut by 1 base, the J end by 4 bases, with 6 bases between. In germline, CDR1 is SGDLS, CDR2 YYNGEE. CDR3 in DNA: TGTGCCAGCAGCGTAAATGGGTACAATGAGCAGTTCTTC. Amino acids: CASSVNGYNEQFF.

This clonotype was seen many times. The J gene is TRBJ2-3, the V gene TRBV5-1; unclear D gene. The CDR3 is 15 residues long. Trimming took 0 bases from V and 0 from J, leaving 8 bases between them. Looked up from germline, CDR1 is SGHRS and CDR2 is YFSETQ. The CDR3 sequence is CASSLEVRSTDTQYF. The CDR3 bases are TGCGCCAGCAGCTTGGAAGTCAGGAGCACAGATACGCAGTATTTT.

This clonotype was recorded a few times. The J gene is TRBJ2-5, the V gene TRBV5-6, with D hard to call. Germline loops: CDR1 SGHDT, CDR2 YYEEEE. Trimming left V 4 bases short and J 1 base short, with 2 bases between. The CDR3 length is 11 residues. For the CDR3, the DNA is TGTGCCAGCAGCCTCCAAGAGACCCAGTACTTC. It is translated as CASSLQETQYF.

In its sample, this clonotype was seen many times. This sequence joins TRBV6-5 and TRBJ2-1; 10 bases map to TRBD2. CDR3 length equals 13 residues. Per the germline V gene, CDR1 is MNHEY and CDR2 is SVGAGI. V shed 7 bases, J shed 8 bases, and the junction held 5 bases outside the gene matches. CDR3 in amino acids: CASTQAGGHEQFF. CDR3 nucleotides: TGTGCCAGCACCCAAGCGGGAGGGCATGAGCAGTTCTTC.

This clonotype occurred many times. V usage is TRBV28 and J usage is TRBJ1-5; TRBD1 matches at 7 bases. V lost 2 bases and J lost 3; bases outside the gene matches: 4. CDR1 is MDHEN, CDR2 SYDVKM, per germline. This CDR3 region has 15 residues. As DNA, the CDR3 is TGTGCCAGCAGTTTAGGGGGACAGTCCAATCAGCCCCAGCATTTT. Protein sequence: CASSLGGQSNQPQHF. Looking up the rest from reference TRBV28 and TRBJ1-5 gives the full variable domain: DVKVTQSSRYLVKRTGEKVFLECVQDMDHENMFWYRQDPGLGLRLIYFSYDVKMKEKGDIPEGYSVSREKKERFSLILESASTNQTSMYLCASSLGGQSNQPQHFGDGTRLSIL.

This clonotype was counted a few times. The chain has TRBV9 and TRBJ1-2; TRBD1 aligns across 9 bases. Germline CDR1 reads SGDLS; CDR2 reads YYNGEE. This CDR3 comprises 16 residues. Germline trimming cut 5 bases from V and 4 bases from J; bases unmatched to any gene: 12. This CDR3 is CASRSAGTGYFYGYTF. The DNA for the CDR3 is TGTGCCAGCAGATCAGCCGGGACAGGGTATTTCTATGGCTACACCTTC. Full variable domain (missing parts from reference TRBV9 and TRBJ1-2): DSGVTQTPKHLITATGQRVTLRCSPRSGDLSVYWYQQSLDQGLQFLIQYYNGEERAKGNILERFSAQQFPDLHSELNLSSLELGDSALYFCASRSAGTGYFYGYTFGSGTRLTVV.

This clonotype was recorded many times. The V and J genes are TRBV29-1 and TRBJ2-2; perhaps TRBD2 as D (6 bases). The CDR3 is made up of 15 amino acids. Looked up from germline, CDR1 is SQVTM and CDR2 is ANQGSEA. Trimming removed 3 bases at V and 7 bases at J, with 18 bases between. DNA of the CDR3: TGCAGCGTTGAGTCGTTTACGGGGCGGGGCGGGGAGCTGTTTTTT. Its translation: CSVESFTGRGGELFF.